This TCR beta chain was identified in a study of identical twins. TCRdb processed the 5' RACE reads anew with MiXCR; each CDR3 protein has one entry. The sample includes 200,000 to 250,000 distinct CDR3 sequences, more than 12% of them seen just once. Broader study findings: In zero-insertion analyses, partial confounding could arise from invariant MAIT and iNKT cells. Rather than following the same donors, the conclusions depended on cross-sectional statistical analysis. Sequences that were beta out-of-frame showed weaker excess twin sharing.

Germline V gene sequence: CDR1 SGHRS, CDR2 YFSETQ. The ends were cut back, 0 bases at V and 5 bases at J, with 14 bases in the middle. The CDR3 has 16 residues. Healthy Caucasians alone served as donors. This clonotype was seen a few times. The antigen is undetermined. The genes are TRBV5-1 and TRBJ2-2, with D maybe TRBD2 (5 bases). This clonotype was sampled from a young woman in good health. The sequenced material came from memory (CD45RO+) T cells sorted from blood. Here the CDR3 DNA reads TGCGCCAGCAGCTTGGTGCGGGCAGGTGGAACCGGGGAGCTGTTTTTT. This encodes CASSLVRAGGTGELFF.